The 6 T cell receptor beta chains below come from one sample, sequenced in a study of blood T cell repertoires in COVID-19. Sequenced by immunoSEQ multiplex PCR; TCRdb stores in-frame clones only, minus some. Of 150,000 to 190,000 clones detected, around 84% appear once; the ten largest clones hold about 7.3%. Sequencing was done on a sample of PBMCs or T cells enriched from blood (not recorded which). The source is a man aged 50 or older who had recovered from COVID-19.

The genes are TRBV11-2 and TRBJ2-5; 11 nucleotides agree with TRBD1. The CDR3 is 15 residues long. J lost 4 bases, V lost 6 bases, and 7 bases had no gene match. Germline assignment: CDR1 SGHAT and CDR2 FQNNGV. The CDR3 sequence: CASSSGGQGAETQYF. The DNA for the CDR3 is TGTGCCAGCAGTAGCGGCGGACAGGGGGCAGAGACCCAGTACTTC.

The genes are TRBV12-3 or TRBV12-4 and TRBJ1-1; the D is unclear. V lost 2 bases to trimming and J lost 7 bases, with 8 bases between them. The CDR3 runs 12 residues. CDR3 protein: CASSLFRGEAFF. For the CDR3, the DNA is TGTGCCAGCAGTTTATTCCGGGGTGAAGCTTTCTTT.

The chain recombines TRBV30 with TRBJ2-2; possibly TRBD2 for D (5 bases). Germline values: CDR1 GTSNPN, CDR2 SVGIG (reference sequence). The germline V and J ends were trimmed by 1 base and 5 bases, with 11 bases remaining between them. This CDR3 is 14 amino acids long. Here the CDR3 reads CAWSGLGGTGELFF. The CDR3, as DNA: TGTGCCTGGAGTGGGTTGGGCGGGACCGGGGAGCTGTTTTTT.

This clone was counted between two and nine times. The genes are TRBV20-1 and TRBJ1-2; the match to TRBD1 covers 9 bases. V dropped 3 bases and J dropped 8; count of bases not matched to a gene: 10. The CDR3 totals 14 residues. In germline, CDR1 is DFQATT, CDR2 SNEGSKA (reference sequence). The DNA of the CDR3 is TGCAGTGCTAGTGAGGACAGGGGAATGAGCGGCTACACCTTC. Translating it yields CSASEDRGMSGYTF.

The chain couples TRBV3-1 (or the pseudogene TRBV3-2) to TRBJ1-1, with TRBD1 identical over 7 bases. V shed 5 bases, J shed 1 base, and the junction held 7 bases outside the gene matches. The germline V gene has CDR1 LGHDT and CDR2 YNNKEL (reference sequence). The CDR3 covers 15 residues. CDR3 nucleotide sequence: TGTGCCAGCAGCACGGGACAGACCGGGAACACTGAAGCTTTCTTT. It specifies CASSTGQTGNTEAFF.

The rearrangement joins TRBV7-9 to TRBJ2-5, with 15 bases identical to TRBD2. After removal of 5 bases from V and 5 bases from J, the junction contained 9 bases not matched to a gene. Germline values: CDR1 SEHNR, CDR2 FQNEAQ (reference sequence). This CDR3 spans 17 amino acids. CDR3 DNA: TGTGCCAGCAGCCCATCGTCCGGGACTAGCGGGGGGGAGACCCAGTACTTC. Translation: CASSPSSGTSGGETQYF. Full variable domain (remainder filled in from reference TRBV7-9 and TRBJ2-5): DTGVSQNPRHKITKRGQNVTFRCDPISEHNRLYWYRQTLGQGPEFLTYFQNEAQLEKSRLLSDRFSAERPKGSFSTLEIQRTEQGDSAMYLCASSPSSGTSGGETQYFGPGTRLLVL.